A selection of T cell receptor beta chains follows, all from one sample in a study of cytomegalovirus exposure and HLA in healthy donors. Assay: immunoSEQ multiplex PCR; the TCRdb copy retains only in-frame clones and omits some. The sample shows 150,000 to 200,000 clones, about 79% of them seen only once. The sample comprised PBMCs. Source of these receptors: a woman between 45 and 60 years old in good health and CMV-seropositive. CDR3s include the opening cysteine and the closing phenylalanine or tryptophan. Each record gives: clone size, V gene, D gene, J gene, CDR3 DNA, CDR3 protein. D genes are given only for firm matches. Not every row has a clone size; where given, it reads once, few, many or a size class.

-	TRBV5-1	-	TRBJ2-1	TGCGCCAGCAGCTTGGACCAGGTCAATGAGCAGTTCTTC	CASSLDQVNEQFF
-	TRBV2	-	TRBJ1-1	TGTGCCAGCAGCCCGAAGGGACTGCCGAACACTGAAGCTTTCTTT	CASSPKGLPNTEAFF
-	TRBV7-9	TRBD1	TRBJ1-1	TGTGCCAGCAGCTTAGCAGGGACAGCGAACACTGAAACTTTCTTT	CASSLAGTANTETFF
-	TRBV19	-	TRBJ1-1	TGTGCCAGTAGTATCGGGGGAGCTGAAGCTTTCTTT	CASSIGGAEAFF
-	TRBV19	-	TRBJ2-1	TGTGCCAGTAGTATAGTCCATAGGGGCCTCTACAATGAGCAGTTCTTC	CASSIVHRGLYNEQFF
once	TRBV2	-	TRBJ1-5	TGTGCCAGCAGCGGGGGGATGAGCAATCAGCCCCAGCATTTT	CASSGGMSNQPQHF
once	TRBV29-1	TRBD2	TRBJ2-3	TGCAGCGTTGATGGAGCGGCGGGGGTTCTGGATACGCAGTATTTT	CSVDGAAGVLDTQYF
-	TRBV7-8	TRBD2	TRBJ2-2	TGTGCCAGCAGCTTTCACGGGGGGGCCGGCGGGGAGCTGTTTTTT	CASSFHGGAGGELFF
once	TRBV10-2	-	TRBJ2-1	TGCGCCAGCAGTGAGCCCCTAGGTGAGCAGTTCTTC	CASSEPLGEQFF
-	TRBV27	-	TRBJ2-7	TGTGCCAGCAGATCCGCGGGACAGAACGATTACGAGCAGTACTTC	CASRSAGQNDYEQYF
-	TRBV6-1	TRBD1	TRBJ1-1	TGTGCCAGCAGGCAGGGGGTTGTTGACACTGAAGCTTTCTTT	CASRQGVVDTEAFF
-	TRBV19	TRBD1	TRBJ1-1	TGTGCCAGTAGTAGACAGGGGGCGAATACTCACACTGAAGCTTTCTTT	CASSRQGANTHTEAFF
once	TRBV7-8	-	TRBJ2-5	TGTGCCAGCAGCTTACTCCGGCGGAGGGAGACCCAGTACTTC	CASSLLRRRETQYF
-	TRBV6-1	TRBD2	TRBJ2-7	TGTGCCAGCATCAGCGGGGTGTCCTACGAGCAGTACTTC	CASISGVSYEQYF
-	TRBV7-2	-	TRBJ2-7	TGTGCCAGCAGCCCTCGGACAGCCGCCTACGAGCAGTACTTC	CASSPRTAAYEQYF
-	TRBV19	-	TRBJ2-7	TGTGCCAGTTCCTTCAGGGGAGGGGAGGACGAGCAGTACTTC	CASSFRGGEDEQYF
-	TRBV18	-	TRBJ2-7	TGTGCCAGCTCTCCAACATTCTCTAGCGTTGGCGAGCAGTACTTC	CASSPTFSSVGEQYF
-	TRBV19	-	TRBJ2-2	TGTGCCAGTAGTCCGACCGACAGGTCTACCACCGGGGAGCTGTTTTTT	CASSPTDRSTTGELFF
-	TRBV7-9	TRBD2	TRBJ2-1	TGTGCCAGCCGGGCCAGCGGGAGTGTCTGGGAGCAGTTCTTC	CASRASGSVWEQFF
-	TRBV30	-	TRBJ1-3	TGTGCCTGGAGTGTAGGTTCTCGTCGGGTCTCTGGAAACACCATATATTTT	CAWSVGSRRVSGNTIYF
-	TRBV6-1	-	TRBJ2-7	TGTGCCAGCACCCTGGCCACCCTCTACGAGCAGTACTTC	CASTLATLYEQYF
few	TRBV9	-	TRBJ1-2	TGTGCCAGCAGCCCCCGGGGTGGTGATGGCTACACCTTC	CASSPRGGDGYTF
-	TRBV30	-	TRBJ1-5	TGTGCCTGGAGTGACGGGATCCCTGGCAATCAGCCCCAGCATTTT	CAWSDGIPGNQPQHF
-	TRBV7-2	TRBD2	TRBJ2-5	TGTGCCAGCAGCTTAGGCCTCACGGGGGGGCTTGGAGAGACCCAGTACTTC	CASSLGLTGGLGETQYF
-	TRBV28	-	TRBJ1-2	TGTGCCAGCAGCTCGATGTGGGAGGGGAGGGACTATGGCTACACCTTC	CASSSMWEGRDYGYTF
-	TRBV9	TRBD1	TRBJ1-2	TGTGCCAGCAGCGGACAGGGAAACTATGGCTACACCTTC	CASSGQGNYGYTF
-	TRBV19	-	TRBJ2-2	TGTGCCAGTAGTATACTGCGGGGCGGGGAGCTGTTTTTT	CASSILRGGELFF
-	TRBV7-9	TRBD1	TRBJ1-1	TGTGCCAGCAGCTTAGTTCGACAGGGAGAGGTAGCTTTCTTT	CASSLVRQGEVAFF
-	TRBV12-5	TRBD2	TRBJ2-7	TGTGCTAGCGAAAGCGGGAGGGGCCCCGAGCAGTACTTC	CASESGRGPEQYF
-	TRBV5-1	TRBD2	TRBJ2-7	TGCGCCACCAAACCTGGCCGGGGGGGCGCCGACGAGCAGTACTTC	CATKPGRGGADEQYF
-	TRBV5-1	-	TRBJ1-4	TGCGCCAGCAGCTTGGGGCAGGGACTTACTAATGAAAAACTGTTTTTT	CASSLGQGLTNEKLFF
-	TRBV21-1	-	TRBJ1-4	TGTGCCAGCAGCCCGTGGAGGGGTGGGGAAAAACTGTTTTTT	CASSPWRGGEKLFF
-	TRBV4-1	TRBD1	TRBJ2-1	TGCGCCAGCAGCCAAGATCAGACAGGGTTCAGAACGAGGGCTCACAATGAGCAGTTCTTC	CASSQDQTGFRTRAHNEQFF
-	TRBV7-2	TRBD1	TRBJ2-1	TGTGCCAGCAGTCGGGACAGGGGAATCAATGAGCAGTTCTTC	CASSRDRGINEQFF
-	TRBV6-1	TRBD1	TRBJ2-7	TGTGCCAGCAGTGTCGGGACAGGGATGTACGAGCAGTACTTC	CASSVGTGMYEQYF
-	TRBV18	TRBD2	TRBJ2-3	TGTGCCAGCTCACCACCGGGACTAGCGGGAGATACGCAGTATTTT	CASSPPGLAGDTQYF
-	TRBV27	TRBD1	TRBJ2-2	TGTGCCAGCCATCGGGACAGGGCGGGAACGGTCCCCGGGGAGCTGTTTTTT	CASHRDRAGTVPGELFF
few	TRBV10-2	-	TRBJ1-4	TGCGCCAGCAGTGAGTCTAGTGAAAAACTGTTTTTT	CASSESSEKLFF
-	TRBV5-1	TRBD2	TRBJ2-1	TGCGCCAGCAGCCCAAACATCGTCGGGGGGGATGAGCAGTTCTTC	CASSPNIVGGDEQFF
-	TRBV18	TRBD1	TRBJ2-7	TGTGCCAGCTCACCTCCGGGACAGGGAGGCGAGCAGTACTTC	CASSPPGQGGEQYF